This passage covers 27 T cell receptor beta chains from one sample sequenced in a study of neurological immune-mediated disorders. Time point noted: longitudinal time-point 1 (baseline). TCRdb ran MiXCR on the 5' RACE reads and lists one entry per CDR3 protein. Altogether some 71,000 distinct CDR3 sequences are present, roughly a tenth being singletons, with the ten largest covering 9.6%. Material: PBMCs. These receptors were collected from a young man in good health.

This clonotype was recorded many times. The chain uses TRBV29-1 and TRBJ1-3; D is undetermined. Germline CDR1 reads SQVTM; CDR2 reads ANQGSEA. With 3 bases removed from V and 0 bases from J, the gap between germline ends came to 3 bases. This CDR3 contains 12 residues. This CDR3 is CSVDDSGNTIYF. Written as DNA, the CDR3 is TGCAGCGTTGATGACTCTGGAAACACCATATATTTT. The whole variable domain, remainder taken from reference TRBV29-1 and TRBJ1-3, is SAVISQKPSRDICQRGTSLTIQCQVDSQVTMMFWYRQQPGQSLTLIATANQGSEATYESGFVIDKFPISRPNLTFSTLTVSNMSPEDSSIYLCSVDDSGNTIYFGEGSWLTVV.

There are many counts of this clonotype. This chain links TRBV10-3 with TRBJ2-5; D may be TRBD1 or TRBD2 (5 bases each). The CDR3 consists of 17 residues. Trimming cost V 2 bases and J 5 bases, with 21 bases left between them. CDR1 and CDR2 (germline): ENHRY, SYGVKD. CDR3 amino acids: CAISETLASGGGETQYF. The CDR3 DNA sequence: TGTGCCATCAGTGAGACCCTAGCAAGTGGGGGTGGGGAGACCCAGTACTTC.

This clonotype was detected ten times or more. J is TRBJ2-7 and V is TRBV20-1, with 11 bases lining up with TRBD2. J gave up 0 bases and V 7 bases, and 11 bases lay outside the gene matches. Germline CDR1 is DFQATT and CDR2 is SNEGSKA (reference sequence). There are 16 residues in the CDR3. The CDR3 protein is CSVTGTSGRSSYEQYF. The CDR3 bases are TGCAGTGTTACCGGGACTAGCGGCAGGAGCTCCTACGAGCAGTACTTC.

This chain links TRBV20-1 with TRBJ1-4; 8 nucleotides line up with TRBD1. V lost 1 base to trimming and J lost 6 bases; unmatched junction nucleotides: 7. The V gene's germline CDR1 is DFQATT and CDR2 SNEGSKA (reference sequence). The CDR3 sequence is 15 residues long. CDR3 sequence: CSARGGQGGYEKLFF. For the CDR3, the DNA is TGCAGTGCTAGAGGTGGACAGGGAGGTTATGAAAAACTGTTTTTT.

This clonotype has only a few counts. This chain joins TRBV10-2 and TRBJ2-7, with D perhaps TRBD2 (6 bases). This CDR3 contains 14 residues. The V end lost 2 bases, the J end lost 2 bases, and 10 bases lay between the germline ends. CDR1 is WSHSY and CDR2 is SAAADI in the germline V gene. Here the CDR3 reads CASSETGATYEQYF. The CDR3 nucleotides read TGCGCCAGCAGTGAGACGGGAGCGACCTACGAGCAGTACTTC.

This clonotype has ten or more counts. This chain uses TRBV3-1 with TRBJ2-2; D is possibly TRBD2 (6 bases). Germline V gene data show CDR1 as LGHDT and CDR2 as YNNKEL (reference sequence). The V end was cut by 0 bases, the J end by 5 bases, with 16 bases between. The CDR3 sequence is 17 residues long. This CDR3 reads CASSQESPGSWTGELFF. Here the CDR3 DNA reads TGTGCCAGCAGCCAAGAATCCCCCGGGAGTTGGACCGGGGAGCTGTTTTTT.

J is TRBJ1-2 and V is TRBV28; tentative D call: TRBD1 (5 bases). The CDR3 runs 14 residues. Trimming cost V 6 bases and J 8 bases, with 19 bases left between them. CDR1 MDHEN and CDR2 SYDVKM come from the germline V gene. CDR3 bases: TGTGCCAGCAGATCTTACCTCGACAGCGTCGGCTACACCTTC. Residues: CASRSYLDSVGYTF.

This clonotype showed up many times. The gene calls are TRBV5-1 and TRBJ2-5; unclear D gene. Trimming stripped 2 bases from V and 4 bases from J, with 9 bases between. The CDR3 contains 13 residues. Germline CDR1 and CDR2: SGHRS and YFSETQ. The CDR3 protein is CASSFAILETQYF. CDR3 bases: TGCGCCAGCAGCTTCGCCATCTTAGAGACCCAGTACTTC.

There are many counts of this clonotype. This chain links TRBV12-3 or TRBV12-4 with TRBJ1-1; no clear D. The CDR3 covers 13 residues. V dropped 3 bases and J dropped 5 bases, with 10 bases sitting between them. CDR3 nucleotide sequence: TGTGCCAGCAGTTTTCTGAGTGGGACTGAAGCTTTCTTT. Residues: CASSFLSGTEAFF.

This clonotype was seen many times. The rearrangement uses TRBV28 and TRBJ1-4; tentatively, D is TRBD1 (6 bases). From germline, CDR1 is MDHEN and CDR2 SYDVKM. Trimming pared 8 bases from V and 2 bases from J, leaving 18 bases between. There are 16 residues in the CDR3. CDR3 protein: CASGRFGGTTNEKLFF. The CDR3 DNA is TGTGCCAGCGGACGATTCGGGGGCACGACTAATGAAAAACTGTTTTTT. Full variable domain (missing parts from reference TRBV28 and TRBJ1-4): DVKVTQSSRYLVKRTGEKVFLECVQDMDHENMFWYRQDPGLGLRLIYFSYDVKMKEKGDIPEGYSVSREKKERFSLILESASTNQTSMYLCASGRFGGTTNEKLFFGSGTQLSVL.

This clonotype was picked up many times. The CDR3 spells CSASITGESNQPQHF. The CDR3 DNA is TGCAGTGCTAGCATCACAGGGGAGAGCAATCAGCCCCAGCATTTT. The V call is TRBV20-1, the J call TRBJ1-5; TRBD1 agrees at 7 bases. The length of the CDR3 is 15 residues. CDR1 is DFQATT, CDR2 SNEGSKA, per germline (reference sequence). Unmatched junction bases numbered 6, after V lost 3 bases and J lost 1 base.

This clonotype occurred many times. The V gene is TRBV20-1, the J gene TRBJ2-7, with 9 bases that match TRBD1. The CDR3 extends over 16 amino acids. Germline V CDR1 and CDR2: DFQATT, SNEGSKA (reference sequence). The V and J ends lost 0 bases and 0 bases, in that order; junction bases with no gene match: 6. CDR3 sequence (DNA): TGCAGTGCTAGAGACTCGGGACAGGGCGGCTCCTACGAGCAGTACTTC. The encoded protein is CSARDSGQGGSYEQYF.

In its sample, this clonotype was seen many times. This chain uses TRBV2 with TRBJ2-3, with D unresolved. Germline-derived CDR1 and CDR2 are SNHLY and FYNNEI. The CDR3 sequence is 15 residues long. Trimming cost V 3 bases and J 0 bases, with 10 bases left between them. CDR3: CASSDPESSTDTQYF. DNA for the CDR3: TGTGCCAGCAGTGACCCGGAGTCTAGCACAGATACGCAGTATTTT.

This clonotype was recorded many times. The rearrangement links TRBV11-3 to TRBJ2-2; D remains unclear. The CDR3 is 14 amino acids. V was shortened by 2 bases and J by 2 bases, with 6 bases between the two germline ends. CDR1 and CDR2 from the germline V gene are SGHNT and YENEEA. The CDR3 nucleotides read TGTGCCAGCAGCTTAAGCCAAAACACCGGGGAGCTGTTTTTT. Residues: CASSLSQNTGELFF.

This clonotype showed up just a few times. The junction differs from germline at one of its ends, possibly a read error. This chain connects TRBV20-1 to TRBJ2-1; no clear D. The CDR3 totals 15 residues. Germline CDR1 and CDR2: DFQATT and SNEGSKA (reference sequence). The CDR3, as DNA: TGCAGTGCTGGAGATCCCAGTATTTCCTACAATGAGCAGTTCTTC. Encoded protein: CSAGDPSISYNEQFF.

This clonotype was counted many times. V and J are TRBV7-2 and TRBJ2-5, with a tentative D call TRBD1 (7 bases). Looked up from germline, CDR1 is SGHTA and CDR2 is FQGNSA. V lost 4 bases, J lost 5 bases, and 23 bases lay in between. The CDR3 spans 17 residues. CDR3 DNA: TGTGCCAGCAGCTCCGAATGGGGGAGGCAGGGGGTCGAGACCCAGTACTTC. Protein sequence: CASSSEWGRQGVETQYF.

On this clonotype: At one boundary the junction diverges from the germline segment, which might be a read error. V gene TRBV3-1 combines with J gene TRBJ1-4; 8 nucleotides match TRBD1. Germline CDR1 LGHDT, CDR2 YNNKEL (reference sequence). There are 16 residues in the CDR3. Here the CDR3 reads CASSHLFQGADEKLFF. The CDR3 nucleotides are TGTGCCAGTAGCCACCTTTTTCAGGGGGCGGATGAAAAACTGTTTTTT.

This clonotype appeared many times. The chain combines TRBV18 with TRBJ2-7; D is possibly TRBD1 (5 bases). The length of the CDR3 is 15 residues. Trimming shortened V by 2 bases and J by 3 bases, and 14 bases separated the two germline ends. Germline lookup yields CDR1 KGHSH and CDR2 LQKENI. CDR3 region: CASSPGQGEIYEQYF. The CDR3, as DNA: TGTGCCAGCTCACCAGGCCAAGGGGAAATCTACGAGCAGTACTTC.

This clonotype was counted ten times or more. This chain links TRBV28 with TRBJ2-1, with D unresolved. CDR1 MDHEN and CDR2 SYDVKM come from the germline V gene. The ends were cut back, 9 bases at V and 5 bases at J, with 14 bases in the middle. The CDR3 spans 13 residues. This chain's CDR3 is CASRSIIHNEQFF. CDR3 nucleotides: TGTGCCAGTAGGAGCATAATTCACAATGAGCAGTTCTTC.

This clonotype was detected a few times. The chain joins TRBV7-6 to TRBJ2-7, with TRBD2 identical over 11 bases. The trim removed 5 bases at V and 0 bases at J, leaving 6 bases unmatched. There are 16 residues in the CDR3. The V gene's germline CDR1 is SGHVS and CDR2 FNYEAQ. CDR3 in amino acids: CASSPRLAGGSYEQYF. In DNA, the CDR3 is TGTGCCAGCAGCCCCCGGCTAGCGGGAGGCTCCTACGAGCAGTACTTC.

This clonotype has a count of ten or more. The chain is built from TRBV6-5 and TRBJ1-2; D might be TRBD1 (5 bases). The CDR3 extends over 17 amino acids. Germline V gives CDR1 MNHEY, CDR2 SVGAGI. V was clipped by 0 bases and J by 2 bases, with 16 bases between them. CDR3 sequence: CASSYSLRGRANYGYTF. The DNA for the CDR3 is TGTGCCAGCAGTTACTCTCTTCGGGGCAGGGCAAACTATGGCTACACCTTC.

This clonotype occurred many times. J is TRBJ2-7 and V is TRBV12-3 or TRBV12-4, with a possible D match to TRBD2 (6 bases). Trimming left V 2 bases short and J 2 bases short, with 13 bases between. The length of the CDR3 is 15 residues. The CDR3, as DNA: TGTGCCAGCAGTTTAAGGGACTCTACTACCTACGAGCAGTACTTC. It yields the protein CASSLRDSTTYEQYF.

Ten or more counts support this clonotype. The chain combines TRBV5-1 with TRBJ2-7; 9 nucleotides match TRBD1. This CDR3 has 14 amino acids. The V gene's germline CDR1 is SGHRS and CDR2 YFSETQ. Germline trimming cut 0 bases from V and 6 bases from J; bases unmatched to any gene: 4. The CDR3 sequence is CASSLASDRGEQYF. CDR3 DNA sequence: TGCGCCAGCAGCTTGGCCTCGGACAGGGGCGAGCAGTACTTC.

There are many counts of this clonotype. V is TRBV6-1 and J is TRBJ1-5; a possible D gene is TRBD1 (6 bases). There are 16 residues in the CDR3. The germline gives CDR1 MNHNS, CDR2 SASEGT. Trimming shortened V by 7 bases and J by 0 bases, and 16 bases separated the two germline ends. The CDR3 DNA follows: TGTGCCAGCACTAAGAGTGACAGGAATAGCAATCAGCCCCAGCATTTT. It encodes CASTKSDRNSNQPQHF.

This clonotype was detected ten times or more. The chain couples TRBV9 to TRBJ2-2, with D possibly being TRBD2 (5 bases). This CDR3 spans 15 amino acids. Trimming took 0 bases from V and 3 from J, leaving 9 bases between them. Germline lookup yields CDR1 SGDLS and CDR2 YYNGEE. DNA of the CDR3: TGTGCCAGCAGCGTAGGGCCCGGGGACACCGGGGAGCTGTTTTTT. Translation gives CASSVGPGDTGELFF.

This clonotype occurred many times. The chain joins TRBV7-9 to TRBJ2-5; no reliable D call. Looked up from germline, CDR1 is SEHNR and CDR2 is FQNEAQ (reference sequence). CDR3 length: 15 amino acids. Trimming cost V 4 bases and J 5 bases, with 17 bases left between them. The CDR3 is CASSYPPAGGETQYF. CDR3 nucleotides: TGTGCCAGCAGCTACCCGCCCGCCGGCGGCGAGACCCAGTACTTC.

There are many counts of this clonotype. The chain uses TRBV12-3 or TRBV12-4 and TRBJ2-7, with 9 bases identical to TRBD1. The V segment lost 5 bases and the J segment 4 bases; nucleotides outside the gene matches: 9. The CDR3 totals 15 residues. The CDR3, as DNA: TGTGCCAGCAGTCCGAGGGACAGGGCTCCATACGAGCAGTACTTC. As protein: CASSPRDRAPYEQYF.